The 5 T cell receptor beta chains reported below all come from one sample, sequenced in a study of cytomegalovirus exposure and HLA in healthy donors. The PCR was carried out with 60 Vbeta primers and 13 Jbeta primers. Produced via immunoSEQ multiplex PCR; TCRdb's table is partial and in-frame only. The profile shows about 240,000 clones, over 80% of them singletons. The sequenced material came from PBMCs. The receptors come from a woman between 35 and 50 years old in good health and CMV-seropositive.

For the CDR3, the DNA is TGTGCCAGCAGCTTAGGACTGGGGCCAGATACGCAGTATTTT. Its protein product is CASSLGLGPDTQYF. The rearrangement uses TRBV11-2 and TRBJ2-3; possible D gene TRBD1, 5 bases. The CDR3 extends over 14 amino acids. CDR1 is SGHAT, CDR2 FQNNGV, per germline. V shed 1 base and J shed 4 bases, with 9 bases lying between them.

The V and J genes are TRBV5-5 and TRBJ2-7; 8 bases match TRBD1. The V gene end was trimmed by 3 bases and the J gene end by 3 bases; junction bases not matched to a gene: 11. Germline CDR1 reads SGHKS; CDR2 reads YYEKEE (reference sequence). CDR3 size: 16 residues. The CDR3 loop reads CASSSGTGQALYEQYF. DNA of the CDR3: TGTGCCAGCAGCTCAGGGACGGGACAGGCTCTCTACGAGCAGTACTTC.

The genes are TRBV7-3 and TRBJ2-1; D is perhaps TRBD2 (5 bases). This CDR3 has 14 residues. CDR1 SGHTA and CDR2 FQGTGA come from the germline V gene. V shed 2 bases and J shed 7 bases, with 12 bases lying between them. The CDR3, as DNA: TGTGCCAGCAGCTTACTAGCAAGTCAAAATGAGCAGTTCTTC. It encodes CASSLLASQNEQFF. The whole variable domain, remainder taken from reference TRBV7-3 and TRBJ2-1, is GAGVSQTPSNKVTEKGKYVELRCDPISGHTALYWYRQSLGQGPEFLIYFQGTGAADDSGLPNDRFFAVRPEGSVSTLKIQRTERGDSAVYLCASSLLASQNEQFFGPGTRLTVL.

A note on this clone: The same CDR3 is also encoded by other DNA sequences in this sample. V is TRBV19 and J is TRBJ2-7; maybe TRBD1 (5 bases). CDR1 LNHDA and CDR2 SQIVND come from the germline V gene (reference sequence). This CDR3 is 14 amino acids long. V dropped 4 bases and J dropped 2 bases, with 12 bases sitting between them. The CDR3 DNA reads as TGTGCCAGTAGTACGACTTCGGACACCTACGAGCAGTACTTC. The encoded protein is CASSTTSDTYEQYF.

The chain has TRBV27 and TRBJ1-1; maybe TRBD1 (6 bases). Trimming removed 3 bases at V and 5 bases at J, with 16 bases between. Per germline, CDR1 MNHEY and CDR2 SMNVEV (reference sequence). This CDR3 contains 15 residues. This CDR3 is CASSFSRGMGTEAFF. In nucleotides, the CDR3 is TGTGCCAGCAGTTTCTCCAGGGGTATGGGTACTGAAGCTTTCTTT.